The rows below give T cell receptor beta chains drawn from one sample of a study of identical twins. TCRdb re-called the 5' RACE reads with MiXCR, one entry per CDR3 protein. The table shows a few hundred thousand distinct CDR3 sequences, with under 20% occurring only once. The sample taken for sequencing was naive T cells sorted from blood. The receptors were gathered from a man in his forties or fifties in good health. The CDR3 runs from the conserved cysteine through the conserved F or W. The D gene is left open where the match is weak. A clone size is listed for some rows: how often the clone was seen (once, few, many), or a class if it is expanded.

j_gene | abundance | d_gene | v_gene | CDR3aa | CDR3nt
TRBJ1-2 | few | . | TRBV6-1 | CASSEAMLFNYGYTF | TGTGCCAGCAGTGAAGCGATGTTGTTTAACTATGGCTACACCTTC
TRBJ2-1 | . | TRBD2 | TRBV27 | CASSLGREVVEQFF | TGTGCCAGCAGTTTAGGGCGGGAGGTCGTGGAGCAGTTCTTC
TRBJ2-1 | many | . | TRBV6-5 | CASRLDTPGHEQFF | TGTGCCAGCAGATTAGACACCCCGGGGCACGAGCAGTTCTTC
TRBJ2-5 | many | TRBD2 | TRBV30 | CAWSYSGGRETQYF | TGTGCCTGGAGTTATAGCGGGGGTCGGGAGACCCAGTACTTC
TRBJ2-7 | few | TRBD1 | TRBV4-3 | CASSQRQGNYEQYF | TGCGCCAGCAGCCAGCGACAGGGAAACTACGAGCAGTACTTC
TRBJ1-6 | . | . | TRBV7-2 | CASSHNSPLHF | TGTGCCAGCAGCCATAATTCACCCCTCCACTTT
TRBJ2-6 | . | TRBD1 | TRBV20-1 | CSAITGTGTSGANVLTF | TGCAGTGCCATTACCGGGACAGGGACCTCTGGGGCCAACGTCCTGACTTTC
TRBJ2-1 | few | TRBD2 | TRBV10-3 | CAISGATSGTPSYPSSYNEQFF | TGTGCCATCAGCGGTGCGACTAGCGGGACACCGTCATATCCAAGCTCCTACAATGAGCAGTTCTTC
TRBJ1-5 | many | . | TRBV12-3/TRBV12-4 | CASRTGAGNQPQHF | TGTGCCAGCAGAACCGGGGCCGGCAATCAGCCCCAGCATTTT
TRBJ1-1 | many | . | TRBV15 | CATSRDRNTEAFF | TGTGCCACCAGCAGGGACAGGAACACTGAAGCTTTCTTT
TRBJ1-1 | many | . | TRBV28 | CASSSRARGVTEAFF | TGTGCCAGCAGTTCCCGCGCGAGAGGGGTCACTGAAGCTTTCTTT
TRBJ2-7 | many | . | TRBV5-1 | CASSLLGDRSYEQYF | TGCGCCAGCAGCTTGCTAGGGGACCGCTCCTACGAGCAGTACTTC
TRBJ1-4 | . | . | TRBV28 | CASSGNLATNEKLFF | TGTGCCAGCAGCGGCAACCTTGCAACTAATGAAAAACTGTTTTTT
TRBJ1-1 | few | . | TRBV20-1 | CSARGGQYEAFF | TGCAGTGCTAGAGGTGGGCAGTATGAAGCTTTCTTT
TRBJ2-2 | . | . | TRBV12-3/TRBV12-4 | CASSFSQYTGELFF | TGTGCCAGCAGTTTTAGTCAGTACACCGGGGAGCTGTTTTTT
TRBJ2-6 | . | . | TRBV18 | CASSAGNSGANVLTF | TGTGCCAGCTCGGCAGGGAACTCTGGGGCCAACGTCCTGACTTTC
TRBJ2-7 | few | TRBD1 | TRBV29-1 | CSVGDRAGYEQYF | TGCAGCGTTGGGGACAGGGCGGGCTACGAGCAGTACTTC
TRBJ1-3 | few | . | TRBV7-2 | CASSTTGTGNTIYF | TGTGCCAGCAGCACCACAGGGACGGGAAACACCATATATTTT
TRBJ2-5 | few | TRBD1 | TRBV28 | CASNPPGQIQETQYF | TGTGCCAGCAATCCACCGGGACAGATCCAAGAGACCCAGTACTTC
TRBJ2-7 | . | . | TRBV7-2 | CASSAHVSSYEQYF | TGTGCCAGCAGCGCCCATGTTAGCTCCTACGAGCAGTACTTC
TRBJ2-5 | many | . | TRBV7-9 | CASSLPSRGSTQETQYF | TGTGCCAGCAGCTTGCCTAGTAGGGGGAGTACCCAAGAGACCCAGTACTTC
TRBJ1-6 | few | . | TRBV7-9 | CASSPLIGAYNSPLHF | TGTGCCAGCAGCCCGCTAATTGGGGCCTATAATTCACCCCTCCACTTT
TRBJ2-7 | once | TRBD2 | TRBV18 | CASSSSRGGVSEQYF | TGTGCCAGCTCATCAAGCCGGGGGGGCGTCAGCGAGCAGTACTTC
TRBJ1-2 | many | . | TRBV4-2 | CASSQVGGGSDGYTF | TGTGCCAGCAGCCAAGTAGGAGGAGGGTCGGACGGCTACACCTTC
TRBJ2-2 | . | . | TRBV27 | CASGPGAGELFF | TGTGCCAGTGGTCCGGGGGCGGGCGAGCTGTTTTTT
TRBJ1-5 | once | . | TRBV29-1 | CSVVPTGIGNQPQHF | TGCAGCGTTGTTCCCACCGGAATTGGCAATCAGCCCCAGCATTTT
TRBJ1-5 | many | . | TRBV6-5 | CASSYAASQPQHF | TGTGCCAGCAGTTACGCAGCTAGTCAGCCCCAGCATTTT
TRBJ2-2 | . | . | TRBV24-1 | CATSDVQGLGGELFF | TGTGCCACCAGTGATGTCCAGGGACTCGGCGGGGAGCTGTTTTTT
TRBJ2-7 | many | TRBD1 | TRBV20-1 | CSASPLRQGREQYF | TGCAGTGCTTCCCCTTTAAGACAGGGGCGGGAGCAGTACTTC
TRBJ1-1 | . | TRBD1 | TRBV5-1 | CASSLGTGMGSEAFF | TGCGCCAGCAGCTTGGGGACAGGTATGGGCTCTGAAGCTTTCTTT
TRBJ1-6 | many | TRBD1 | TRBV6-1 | CASSDRGGLRNSPLHF | TGTGCCAGCAGTGACAGGGGGGGCCTGAGGAATTCACCCCTCCACTTT
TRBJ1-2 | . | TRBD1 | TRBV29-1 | CSVVKGQNYGYTF | TGCAGCGTTGTAAAGGGACAGAACTATGGCTACACCTTC
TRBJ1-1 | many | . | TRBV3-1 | CASSQQGTEAFF | TGTGCCAGCAGCCAACAGGGCACTGAAGCTTTCTTT
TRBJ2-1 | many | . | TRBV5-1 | CASSKEQGGSYNEQFF | TGCGCCAGCAGCAAGGAACAGGGGGGGTCCTACAATGAGCAGTTCTTC
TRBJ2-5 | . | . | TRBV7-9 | CASSFASLEETQYF | TGTGCCAGCAGCTTCGCGAGCTTGGAGGAGACCCAGTACTTC
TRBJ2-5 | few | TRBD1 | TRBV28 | CASSLRGTEGTQYF | TGTGCCAGCAGTTTGAGAGGGACAGAGGGGACCCAGTACTTC
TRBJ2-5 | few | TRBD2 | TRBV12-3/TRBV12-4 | CASSVAGGQETQYF | TGTGCCAGCAGTGTAGCGGGGGGGCAAGAGACCCAGTACTTC
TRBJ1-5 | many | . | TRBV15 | CATSRENQPQHF | TGTGCCACCAGCAGAGAAAATCAGCCCCAGCATTTT
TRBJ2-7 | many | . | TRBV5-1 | CASSHGQKPYEQYF | TGCGCCAGCAGCCACGGACAGAAACCCTACGAGCAGTACTTC
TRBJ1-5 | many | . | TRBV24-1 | CATGGYYSNQPQHF | TGTGCCACCGGCGGGTATTATAGCAATCAGCCCCAGCATTTT